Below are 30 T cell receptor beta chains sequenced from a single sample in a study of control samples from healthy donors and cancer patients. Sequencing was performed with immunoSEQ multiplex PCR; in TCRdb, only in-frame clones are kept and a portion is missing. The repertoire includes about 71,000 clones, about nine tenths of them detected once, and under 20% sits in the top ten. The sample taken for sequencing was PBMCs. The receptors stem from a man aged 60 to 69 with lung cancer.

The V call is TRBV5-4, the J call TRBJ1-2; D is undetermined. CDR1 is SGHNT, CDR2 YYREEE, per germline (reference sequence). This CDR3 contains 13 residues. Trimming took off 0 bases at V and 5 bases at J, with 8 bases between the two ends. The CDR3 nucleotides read TGTGCCAGCAGCTTGGAAAAACTTTATGGCTACACCTTC. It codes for CASSLEKLYGYTF.

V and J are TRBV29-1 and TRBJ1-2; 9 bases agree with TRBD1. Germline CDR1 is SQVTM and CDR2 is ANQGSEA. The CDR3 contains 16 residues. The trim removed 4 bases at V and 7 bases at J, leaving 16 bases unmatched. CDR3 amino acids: CSVVWGQGPRLGGYTF. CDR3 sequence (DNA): TGCAGCGTTGTTTGGGGACAGGGACCTCGTCTGGGTGGCTACACCTTC.

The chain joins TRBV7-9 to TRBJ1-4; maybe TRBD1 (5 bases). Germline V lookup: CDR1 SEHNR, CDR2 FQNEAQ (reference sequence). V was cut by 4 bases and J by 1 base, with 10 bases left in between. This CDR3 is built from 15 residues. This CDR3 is CASSSTGGTNEKLFF. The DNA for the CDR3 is TGTGCCAGCAGCTCAACGGGGGGAACTAATGAAAAACTGTTTTTT.

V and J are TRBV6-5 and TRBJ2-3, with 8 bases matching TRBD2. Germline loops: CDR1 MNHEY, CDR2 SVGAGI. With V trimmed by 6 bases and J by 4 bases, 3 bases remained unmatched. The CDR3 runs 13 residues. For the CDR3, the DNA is TGTGCCAGCAGATCGGGGGGGCCAGATACGCAGTATTTT. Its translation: CASRSGGPDTQYF.

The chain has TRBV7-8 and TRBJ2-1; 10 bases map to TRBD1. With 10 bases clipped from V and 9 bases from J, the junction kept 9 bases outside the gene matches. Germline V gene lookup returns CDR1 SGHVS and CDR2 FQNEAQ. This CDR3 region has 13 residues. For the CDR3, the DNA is TGTGCCACCCACGGGACAGGGGCCACTGAGCAGTTCTTC. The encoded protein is CATHGTGATEQFF.

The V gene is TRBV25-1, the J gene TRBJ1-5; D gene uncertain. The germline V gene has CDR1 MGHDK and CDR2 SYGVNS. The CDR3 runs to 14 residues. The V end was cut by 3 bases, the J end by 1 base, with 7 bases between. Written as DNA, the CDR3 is TGTGCCAGCAGTGACTTTGGAAGCAATCAGCCCCAGCATTTT. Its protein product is CASSDFGSNQPQHF.

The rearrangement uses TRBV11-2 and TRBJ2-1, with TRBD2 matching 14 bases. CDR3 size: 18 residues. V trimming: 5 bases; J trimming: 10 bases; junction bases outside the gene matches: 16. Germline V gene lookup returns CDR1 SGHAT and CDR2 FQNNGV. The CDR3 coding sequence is TGTGCCAGCAGCACCCACTTTAAGACTAGCGGGGGGGCAAGAGAGCAGTTCTTC. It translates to CASSTHFKTSGGAREQFF.

The CDR3 region is CASSSPSGKRGGYTF. DNA of the CDR3: TGTGCCAGCAGCTCTCCCTCCGGGAAACGGGGGGGCTACACCTTC. The chain employs TRBV7-2 and TRBJ1-2, with a weak D call TRBD1 (5 bases). The ends were cut back, 4 bases at V and 8 bases at J, with 20 bases in the middle. The CDR3 sequence is 15 residues long. Germline CDR1 reads SGHTA; CDR2 reads FQGNSA.

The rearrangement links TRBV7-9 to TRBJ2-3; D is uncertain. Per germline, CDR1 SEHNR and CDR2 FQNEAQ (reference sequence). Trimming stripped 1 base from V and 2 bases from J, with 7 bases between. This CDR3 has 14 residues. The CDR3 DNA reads TGTGCCAGCAGCTTAGACCTACACACAGATACGCAGTATTTT. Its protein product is CASSLDLHTDTQYF. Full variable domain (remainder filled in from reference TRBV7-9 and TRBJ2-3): DTGVSQNPRHKITKRGQNVTFRCDPISEHNRLYWYRQTLGQGPEFLTYFQNEAQLEKSRLLSDRFSAERPKGSFSTLEIQRTEQGDSAMYLCASSLDLHTDTQYFGPGTRLTVL.

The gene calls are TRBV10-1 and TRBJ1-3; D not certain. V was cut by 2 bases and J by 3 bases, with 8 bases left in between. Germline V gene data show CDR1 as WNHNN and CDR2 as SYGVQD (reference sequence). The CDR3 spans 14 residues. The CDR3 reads CASSEPGVGNTIYF. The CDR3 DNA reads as TGCGCCAGCAGTGAGCCCGGGGTTGGAAACACCATATATTTT.

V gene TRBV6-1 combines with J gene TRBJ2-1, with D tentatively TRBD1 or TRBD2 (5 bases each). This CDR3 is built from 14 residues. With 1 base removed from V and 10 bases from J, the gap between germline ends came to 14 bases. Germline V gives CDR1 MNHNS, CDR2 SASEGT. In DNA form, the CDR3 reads TGTGCCAGCAGTGAAGGGGGGTTACCGCGGGAGCAGTTCTTC. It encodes CASSEGGLPREQFF.

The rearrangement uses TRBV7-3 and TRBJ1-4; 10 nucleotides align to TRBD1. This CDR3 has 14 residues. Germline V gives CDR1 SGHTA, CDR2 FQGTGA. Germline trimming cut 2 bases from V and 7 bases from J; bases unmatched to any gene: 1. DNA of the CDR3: TGTGCCAGCAGCTTAGGACAGGGGGGTGAAAAACTGTTTTTT. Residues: CASSLGQGGEKLFF.

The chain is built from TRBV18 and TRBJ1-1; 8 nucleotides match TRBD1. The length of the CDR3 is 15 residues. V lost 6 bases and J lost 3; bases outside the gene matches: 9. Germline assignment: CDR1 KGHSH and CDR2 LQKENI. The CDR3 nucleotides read TGTGCCAGCTCTCTCAACTCGGGACAGGACACTGAAGCTTTCTTT. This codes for CASSLNSGQDTEAFF.

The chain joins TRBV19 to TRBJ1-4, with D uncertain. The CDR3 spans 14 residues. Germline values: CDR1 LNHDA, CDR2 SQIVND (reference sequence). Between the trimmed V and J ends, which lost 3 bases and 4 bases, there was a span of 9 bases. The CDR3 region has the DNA TGTGCCAGTAGTATCGGAGGGTATAATGAAAAACTGTTTTTT. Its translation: CASSIGGYNEKLFF. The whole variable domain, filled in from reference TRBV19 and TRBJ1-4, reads DGGITQSPKYLFRKEGQNVTLSCEQNLNHDAMYWYRQDPGQGLRLIYYSQIVNDFQKGDIAEGYSVSREKKESFPLTVTSAQKNPTAFYLCASSIGGYNEKLFFGSGTQLSVL.

Here the CDR3 reads CASSRDTYGYTF. In DNA, the CDR3 is TGTGCCAGCAGCCGAGACACCTATGGCTACACCTTC. The rearrangement links TRBV5-6 to TRBJ1-2; D ambiguous. The V gene's germline CDR1 is SGHDT and CDR2 YYEEEE. The V end was cut by 4 bases, the J end by 4 bases, with 8 bases between. The CDR3 length is 12 residues.

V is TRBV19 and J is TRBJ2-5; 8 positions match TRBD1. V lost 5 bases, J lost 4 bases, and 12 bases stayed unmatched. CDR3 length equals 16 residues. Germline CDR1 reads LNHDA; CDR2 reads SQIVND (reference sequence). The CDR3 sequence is CASSARSTGVRETQYF. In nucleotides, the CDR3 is TGTGCCAGTAGTGCCCGCTCGACAGGGGTGCGAGAGACCCAGTACTTC. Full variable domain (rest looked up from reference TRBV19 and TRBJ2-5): DGGITQSPKYLFRKEGQNVTLSCEQNLNHDAMYWYRQDPGQGLRLIYYSQIVNDFQKGDIAEGYSVSREKKESFPLTVTSAQKNPTAFYLCASSARSTGVRETQYFGPGTRLLVL.

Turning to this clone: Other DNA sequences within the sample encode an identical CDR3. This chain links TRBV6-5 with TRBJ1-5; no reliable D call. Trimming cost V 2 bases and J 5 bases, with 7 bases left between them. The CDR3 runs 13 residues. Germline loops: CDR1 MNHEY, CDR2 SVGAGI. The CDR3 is CASSYLGDQPQHF. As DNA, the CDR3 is TGTGCCAGCAGTTACCTAGGCGATCAGCCCCAGCATTTT.

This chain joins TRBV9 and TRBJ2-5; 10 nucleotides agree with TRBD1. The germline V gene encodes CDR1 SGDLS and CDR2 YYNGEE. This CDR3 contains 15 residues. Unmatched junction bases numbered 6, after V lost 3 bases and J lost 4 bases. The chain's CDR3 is CASSGRDRGGETQYF. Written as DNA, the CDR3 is TGTGCCAGCAGCGGCCGGGACAGGGGAGGAGAGACCCAGTACTTC.

CDR3: CASSRTEAGYTF. The CDR3 coding sequence is TGTGCCAGCAGTCGGACAGAGGCTGGCTACACCTTC. J is TRBJ1-2 and V is TRBV7-2, with D tentatively TRBD1 (6 bases). The CDR3 sequence is 12 residues long. V shed 6 bases and J shed 7 bases, with 12 bases lying between them. CDR1 is SGHTA and CDR2 is FQGNSA in the germline V gene. The complete variable domain, with remaining parts taken from reference TRBV7-2 and TRBJ1-2, reads GAGVSQSPSNKVTEKGKDVELRCDPISGHTALYWYRQSLGQGLEFLIYFQGNSAPDKSGLPSDRFSAERTGGSVSTLTIQRTQQEDSAVYLCASSRTEAGYTFGSGTRLTVV.

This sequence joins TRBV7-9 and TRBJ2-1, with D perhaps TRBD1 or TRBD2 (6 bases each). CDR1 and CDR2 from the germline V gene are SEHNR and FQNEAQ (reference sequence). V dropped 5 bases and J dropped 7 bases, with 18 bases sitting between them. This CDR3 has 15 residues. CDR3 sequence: CASSRPTGAQNEQFF. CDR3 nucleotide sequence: TGTGCCAGCAGCCGACCCACGGGGGCACAGAATGAGCAGTTCTTC.

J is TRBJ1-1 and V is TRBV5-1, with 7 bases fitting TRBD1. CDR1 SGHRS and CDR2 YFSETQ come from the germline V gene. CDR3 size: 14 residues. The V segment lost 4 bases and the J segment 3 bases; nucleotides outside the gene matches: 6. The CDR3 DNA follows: TGCGCCAGCAGCACTACCGGACAGGACACTGAAGCTTTCTTT. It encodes CASSTTGQDTEAFF.

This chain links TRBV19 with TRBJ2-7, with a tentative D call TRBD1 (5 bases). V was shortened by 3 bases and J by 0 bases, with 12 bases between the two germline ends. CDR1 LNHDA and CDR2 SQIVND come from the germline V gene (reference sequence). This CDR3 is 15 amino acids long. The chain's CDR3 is CASSIKQASSYEQYF. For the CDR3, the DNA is TGTGCCAGTAGTATTAAACAGGCGAGCTCCTACGAGCAGTACTTC.

The CDR3 DNA reads TGTGCCAGCTCACCATTCCACGAAGAGACCCAGTACTTC. Encoded protein: CASSPFHEETQYF. The chain couples TRBV18 to TRBJ2-5; no clear D gene. The CDR3 is 13 residues long. The V gene lost 2 bases and the J gene lost 3 bases, with 7 bases spanning the gap. Germline V gene sequence: CDR1 KGHSH, CDR2 LQKENI.

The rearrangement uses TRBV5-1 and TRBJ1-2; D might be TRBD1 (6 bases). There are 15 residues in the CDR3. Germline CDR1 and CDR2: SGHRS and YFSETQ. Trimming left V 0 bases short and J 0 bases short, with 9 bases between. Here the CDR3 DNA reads TGCGCCAGCAGCTTGGGATGGGGGCCTAACTATGGCTACACCTTC. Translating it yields CASSLGWGPNYGYTF. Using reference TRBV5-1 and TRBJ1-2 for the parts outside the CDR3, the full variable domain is KAGVTQTPRYLIKTRGQQVTLSCSPISGHRSVSWYQQTPGQGLQFLFEYFSETQRNKGNFPGRFSGRQFSNSRSEMNVSTLELGDSALYLCASSLGWGPNYGYTFGSGTRLTVV.

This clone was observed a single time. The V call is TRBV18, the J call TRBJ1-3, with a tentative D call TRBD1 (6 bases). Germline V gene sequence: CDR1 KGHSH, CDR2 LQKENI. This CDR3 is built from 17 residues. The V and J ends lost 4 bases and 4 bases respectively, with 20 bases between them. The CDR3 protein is CASSRTPNQGPGNTIYF. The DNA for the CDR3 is TGTGCCAGCTCACGCACTCCAAATCAGGGGCCAGGAAACACCATATATTTT.

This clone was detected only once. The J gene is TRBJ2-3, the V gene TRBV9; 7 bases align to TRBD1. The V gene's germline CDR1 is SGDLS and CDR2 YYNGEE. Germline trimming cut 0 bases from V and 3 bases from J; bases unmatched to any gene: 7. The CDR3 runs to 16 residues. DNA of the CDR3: TGTGCCAGCAGCGTAGGGGCAGGGGGTTGGACAGATACGCAGTATTTT. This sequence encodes CASSVGAGGWTDTQYF. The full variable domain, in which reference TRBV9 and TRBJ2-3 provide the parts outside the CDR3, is DSGVTQTPKHLITATGQRVTLRCSPRSGDLSVYWYQQSLDQGLQFLIQYYNGEERAKGNILERFSAQQFPDLHSELNLSSLELGDSALYFCASSVGAGGWTDTQYFGPGTRLTVL.

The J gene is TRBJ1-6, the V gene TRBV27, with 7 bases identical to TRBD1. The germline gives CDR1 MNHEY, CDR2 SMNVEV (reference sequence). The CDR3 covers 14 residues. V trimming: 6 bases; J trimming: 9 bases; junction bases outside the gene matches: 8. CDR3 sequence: CASSQGQQISPLHF. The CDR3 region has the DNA TGTGCCAGCAGCCAGGGACAGCAAATTTCACCCCTCCACTTT.

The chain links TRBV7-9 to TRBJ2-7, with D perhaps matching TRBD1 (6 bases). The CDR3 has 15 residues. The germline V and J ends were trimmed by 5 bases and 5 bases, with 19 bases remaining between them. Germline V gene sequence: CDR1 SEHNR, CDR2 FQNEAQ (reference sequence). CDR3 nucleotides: TGTGCCAGCAGCCTCAAACAGGGAGTGGGCGACGAGCAGTACTTC. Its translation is CASSLKQGVGDEQYF. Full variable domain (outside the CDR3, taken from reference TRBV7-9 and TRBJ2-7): DTGVSQNPRHKITKRGQNVTFRCDPISEHNRLYWYRQTLGQGPEFLTYFQNEAQLEKSRLLSDRFSAERPKGSFSTLEIQRTEQGDSAMYLCASSLKQGVGDEQYFGPGTRLTVT.

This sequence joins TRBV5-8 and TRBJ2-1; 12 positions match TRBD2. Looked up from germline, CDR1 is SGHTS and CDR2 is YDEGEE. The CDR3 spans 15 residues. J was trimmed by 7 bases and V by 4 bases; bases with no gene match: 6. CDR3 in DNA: TGTGCCAGCAGCCGTGCTAGCGGGGGGGAAAATGAGCAGTTCTTC. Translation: CASSRASGGENEQFF.

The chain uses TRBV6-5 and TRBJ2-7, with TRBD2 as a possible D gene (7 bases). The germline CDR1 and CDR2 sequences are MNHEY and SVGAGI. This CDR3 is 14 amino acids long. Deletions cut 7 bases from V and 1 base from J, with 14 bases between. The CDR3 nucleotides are TGTGCCAGCAACGAAGGGGGGGCATCCTACGAGCAGTACTTC. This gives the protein CASNEGGASYEQYF.